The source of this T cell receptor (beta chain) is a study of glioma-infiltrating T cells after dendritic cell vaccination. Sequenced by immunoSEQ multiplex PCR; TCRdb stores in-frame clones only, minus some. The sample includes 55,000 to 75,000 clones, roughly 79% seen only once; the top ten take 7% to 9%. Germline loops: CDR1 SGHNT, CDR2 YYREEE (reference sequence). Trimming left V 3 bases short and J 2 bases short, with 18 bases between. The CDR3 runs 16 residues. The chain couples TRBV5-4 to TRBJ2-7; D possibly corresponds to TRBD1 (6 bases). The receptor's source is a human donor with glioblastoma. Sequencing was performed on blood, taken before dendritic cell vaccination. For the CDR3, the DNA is TGTGCCAGCAGCTCAACAAATAACAGGGCGACCTACGAGCAGTACTTC. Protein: CASSSTNNRATYEQYF.